The present T cell receptor (beta chain) was sequenced within a study of cytomegalovirus exposure and HLA in healthy donors. Whole-study findings and limits: Analysis performed later found 16,951 TCR beta sequences associated with HLA alleles at 0.05 false discovery rate. The investigators catalogued some 160 TCR beta chains as cytomegalovirus-associated. Versus the approximately 700-donor mean, an Asian-associated ancestry cluster reportedly showed fewer N-insertions in a later analysis.

Vbeta (60) and Jbeta (13) primers were used in the PCR. As originally analysed: Counted up in a later analysis, unique TCR beta chains came to some 72 million, with some 9.9 million shared. The data were produced by immunoSEQ multiplex PCR, yet TCRdb's version contains in-frame clones alone and is incomplete. That table furnishes V, J and clone size, whereas the DNA furnished D and trimming. The sample gives around 150,000 clones, approximately 8.9% of which show up once; more than 6.5% is in the top ten. Germline V CDR1 and CDR2: MRHNA, SNTAGT. This CDR3 is built from 15 residues. With 3 bases clipped from V and 7 bases from J, the junction kept 11 bases outside the gene matches. This clone was detected a few times. Its specificity is not known.

This clonotype originated in a woman aged 40 to 55 in good health and CMV-seropositive. Sequencing was done on a sample of PBMCs. This chain joins TRBV6-4 and TRBJ1-2; 7 bases map to TRBD1. CDR3 DNA sequence: TGTGCCAGCAGTGATGAGGCAGGGGGAGTGAGTGGCTACACCTTC. It encodes CASSDEAGGVSGYTF.